The 29 T cell receptor beta chains below come from one sample, sequenced in a study of neurological immune-mediated disorders (dated by TCRdb to between 2018 and 2021). The library was produced with 5' RACE. Sequenced on an Illumina HiSeq 2500. TCRdb ran its own pipeline on the public reads, namely fastp trimming at Q25 and MiXCR clone calling, and kept in-frame beta chains. Rows are combined by CDR3 protein, so each entry shows the most common genes and DNA. This sample lists fewer than 85,000 distinct CDR3 sequences; 3.9% were detected once. Roughly 1.4% of the sample is in the top ten clones. The sample consisted of PBMCs. These TCRs come from a man aged 30 to 39 with multiple sclerosis.

This clonotype was seen repeatedly, ten times or more. V and J are TRBV15 and TRBJ2-7; D remains ambiguous. V lost 6 bases and J lost 1, with 10 bases in between. The germline gives CDR1 LNHNV, CDR2 YYDKDF (reference sequence). This CDR3 contains 13 residues. The CDR3: CATRRTRSYEQYF. In DNA form, the CDR3 reads TGTGCCACCAGACGGACGAGATCCTACGAGCAGTACTTC.

This clonotype was counted ten times or more. V usage is TRBV20-1 and J usage is TRBJ1-6, with D possibly being TRBD1 (6 bases). The V gene lost 0 bases and the J gene lost 7 bases, with 16 bases spanning the gap. Germline V gene lookup returns CDR1 DFQATT and CDR2 SNEGSKA (reference sequence). The CDR3 totals 16 residues. The CDR3 sequence: CSARELQQGPNSPLHF. DNA of the CDR3: TGCAGTGCTAGAGAACTACAACAGGGACCGAATTCACCCCTCCACTTT.

In this sample, this clonotype turned up many times. This sequence joins TRBV9 and TRBJ2-3; 7 positions agree with TRBD2. The V segment lost 3 bases and the J segment 6 bases; nucleotides outside the gene matches: 13. The CDR3 consists of 16 residues. Germline lookup yields CDR1 SGDLS and CDR2 YYNGEE. CDR3 nucleotide sequence: TGTGCCAGCAGCGCCAGCGGCGGGGGACCTTGGGATACGCAGTATTTT. Its protein is CASSASGGGPWDTQYF.

The V gene is TRBV5-5, the J gene TRBJ1-1; possible D gene TRBD1, 5 bases. Trimming took 4 bases from V and 5 from J, leaving 15 bases between them. CDR3 size: 14 residues. CDR1 is SGHKS and CDR2 is YYEKEE in the germline V gene (reference sequence). The CDR3 protein is CASSPKSRGTEAFF. CDR3 DNA: TGTGCCAGCAGCCCCAAGAGCCGGGGGACTGAAGCTTTCTTT.

The gene calls are TRBV20-1 and TRBJ1-5; D unresolved. Germline values: CDR1 DFQATT, CDR2 SNEGSKA (reference sequence). This CDR3 is 13 amino acids long. The germline V and J ends were trimmed by 2 bases and 4 bases, with 9 bases remaining between them. CDR3 protein: CSARSTGNQPQHF. The CDR3 coding sequence is TGCAGTGCTAGATCCACGGGAAATCAGCCCCAGCATTTT.

This clonotype has ten or more counts. The chain couples TRBV12-5 to TRBJ2-3; D unresolved. Trimming removed 0 bases at V and 0 bases at J, with 10 bases between. This CDR3 has 16 residues. CDR1 is LGHNT, CDR2 FRNRAP, per germline. CDR3 sequence (DNA): TGTGCTAGTGGTTTGGTAGAAGGATTTAGCACAGATACGCAGTATTTT. Translating it yields CASGLVEGFSTDTQYF.

This clonotype was seen repeatedly, ten times or more. This chain joins TRBV6-5 and TRBJ2-1; D is uncertain. The V end was cut by 0 bases, the J end by 0 bases, with 6 bases between. The CDR3 runs to 15 residues. Germline loops: CDR1 MNHEY, CDR2 SVGAGI. In nucleotides, the CDR3 is TGTGCCAGCAGTTACTCCGCAGGCTCCTACAATGAGCAGTTCTTC. This translates into CASSYSAGSYNEQFF.

The chain recombines TRBV12-3 or TRBV12-4 with TRBJ1-2, with D uncertain. V dropped 5 bases and J dropped 8 bases, with 15 bases sitting between them. This CDR3 contains 13 residues. This chain's CDR3 is CASSMTTWAGYTF. CDR3 DNA: TGTGCCAGCAGTATGACAACGTGGGCCGGCTACACCTTC.

The CDR3 protein is CSARDLGTASNQPQHF. The CDR3 DNA reads TGCAGTGCTAGAGATCTCGGTACGGCCAGCAATCAGCCCCAGCATTTT. The chain combines TRBV20-1 with TRBJ1-5; no firm D call. The V end was cut by 0 bases, the J end by 1 base, with 13 bases between. The length of the CDR3 is 16 residues. Germline lookup yields CDR1 DFQATT and CDR2 SNEGSKA (reference sequence).

This clonotype was found many times. The genes are TRBV5-1 and TRBJ2-7, with D unclear. The CDR3 consists of 14 residues. V was cut by 0 bases and J by 0 bases, with 7 bases left in between. Germline CDR1 reads SGHRS; CDR2 reads YFSETQ. The CDR3 coding sequence is TGCGCCAGCAGCTTGGAGGCAGGCTCCTACGAGCAGTACTTC. Encoded protein: CASSLEAGSYEQYF.

This clonotype was detected only a few times. Germline is not matched at one junction end, which may reflect a read error. This sequence joins TRBV4-1 and TRBJ1-5, with D possibly TRBD1 on 6 matching bases. Germline CDR1 MGHRA, CDR2 YSYEKL. The CDR3 sequence is 14 residues long. The CDR3 spells CASSLGGGNQPQNF. The CDR3 nucleotides are TGCGCCAGCAGCCTAGGGGGGGGCAATCAGCCCCAGAATTTT.

There are many counts of this clonotype. The CDR3 DNA is TGCGCCAGCAGCTTAGGACAGGGAAACTCCGAGCAGTACTTC. Translating gives CASSLGQGNSEQYF. This chain connects TRBV5-1 to TRBJ2-7, with 8 bases aligning to TRBD1. CDR1 and CDR2 from the germline V gene are SGHRS and YFSETQ. CDR3 length equals 14 residues. The junction had 7 bases not matched to a gene; V was cut back by 2 bases and J by 6 bases.

Turning to this clonotype: A read error may explain this, as a much larger clone is one base away. The CDR3 end shows no conserved phenylalanine or tryptophan, and so a read error is likely. V and J are TRBV5-1 and TRBJ2-7; D gene ambiguous. This CDR3 has 12 amino acids. V lost 4 bases to trimming and J lost 0 bases, with 5 bases between them. Per the germline V gene, CDR1 is SGHRS and CDR2 is YFSETQ. In DNA form, the CDR3 reads TGCGCCAGCAGCATCGACTCCTACGAGCAGTACCTC. Amino acids: CASSIDSYEQYL.

This clonotype came up many times. The V gene is TRBV20-1, the J gene TRBJ1-5; 8 bases fit TRBD1. Germline V gene lookup returns CDR1 DFQATT and CDR2 SNEGSKA (reference sequence). The CDR3 totals 13 residues. V shed 5 bases, J shed 4 bases, and the junction held 4 bases outside the gene matches. The CDR3 here is CSARGQENQPQHF. In DNA, the CDR3 is TGCAGTGCTCGGGGACAGGAGAATCAGCCCCAGCATTTT.

The table lists this clonotype with many counts. The CDR3 protein is CASSPSQGAGEKLFF. CDR3 DNA sequence: TGCGCCAGCAGCCCTTCACAGGGGGCTGGTGAAAAACTGTTTTTT. This chain uses TRBV4-3 with TRBJ1-4, with TRBD1 identical over 9 bases. The ends lost 4 bases at V and 7 bases at J; junction bases unmatched: 7. There are 15 residues in the CDR3. Germline V gene data show CDR1 as LGHNA and CDR2 as YSLEER.

This clonotype appeared a few times. The rearrangement links TRBV7-9 to TRBJ2-7, with 7 bases matching TRBD2. Germline V lookup: CDR1 SEHNR, CDR2 FQNEAQ (reference sequence). CDR3 length: 15 residues. The junction had 9 bases not matched to a gene; V was cut back by 1 base and J by 6 bases. Here the CDR3 reads CASSLDRDYLGEQYF. The CDR3 nucleotides read TGTGCCAGCAGCTTAGACCGGGACTACCTAGGCGAGCAGTACTTC.

This clonotype was observed at least ten times. The DNA of the CDR3 is TGTGCCAGCAACGGTGACGGACTGAACACTGAAGCTTTCTTT. It codes for CASNGDGLNTEAFF. This sequence joins TRBV5-6 and TRBJ1-1, with D hard to call. Germline V gene sequence: CDR1 SGHDT, CDR2 YYEEEE. This CDR3 contains 14 residues. Trimming removed 6 bases from V and 0 bases from J, with 12 bases in between.

This clonotype was seen repeatedly, ten times or more. The J gene is TRBJ1-5, the V gene TRBV15, with unresolved D. CDR3 size: 8 residues. CDR1 and CDR2 from the germline V gene are LNHNV and YYDKDF (reference sequence). This CDR3 reads CSNQPQHF. The DNA for the CDR3 is TGTAGCAATCAGCCCCAGCATTTT.

This clonotype was counted at least ten times. The chain is built from TRBV20-1 and TRBJ2-1, with 7 bases matching TRBD1. The junction had 4 bases not matched to a gene; V was cut back by 6 bases and J by 2 bases. The CDR3 sequence is 13 residues long. Germline CDR1 DFQATT, CDR2 SNEGSKA (reference sequence). CDR3 amino acids: CSARTGTYNEQFF. The DNA for the CDR3 is TGCAGTGCCCGGACAGGTACCTACAATGAGCAGTTCTTC.

The rearrangement uses TRBV5-1 and TRBJ2-7, with a possible D match to TRBD2 (5 bases). Germline V CDR1 and CDR2: SGHRS, YFSETQ. The CDR3 totals 17 residues. V was cut by 0 bases and J by 0 bases, with 16 bases left in between. The DNA for the CDR3 is TGCGCCAGCAGCTTGGAAGAATCGGGGTCCTACTCCTACGAGCAGTACTTC. Protein: CASSLEESGSYSYEQYF.

This clonotype was found many times. This chain uses TRBV20-1 with TRBJ2-5; 7 bases are shared with TRBD1. There are 13 residues in the CDR3. The V and J ends lost 5 bases and 1 base, in that order; junction bases with no gene match: 4. CDR1 is DFQATT and CDR2 is SNEGSKA in the germline V gene (reference sequence). The CDR3 loop is CSACDRVQETQYF. The CDR3 DNA reads as TGCAGTGCTTGTGACAGGGTCCAAGAGACCCAGTACTTC.

This clonotype was picked up many times. This rearrangement joins TRBV20-1 to TRBJ2-1, with D unclear. CDR3 length: 11 amino acids. CDR1 and CDR2 (germline): DFQATT, SNEGSKA (reference sequence). Trimming cost V 2 bases and J 2 bases, with 1 base left between them. CDR3 residues: CSARPYNEQFF. The CDR3 DNA sequence: TGCAGTGCTAGACCCTACAATGAGCAGTTCTTC.

The V and J genes are TRBV15 and TRBJ2-7, with D perhaps TRBD1 or TRBD2 (5 bases each). V dropped 4 bases and J dropped 2 bases, with 12 bases sitting between them. CDR3 length: 14 residues. Germline CDR1 reads LNHNV; CDR2 reads YYDKDF (reference sequence). This CDR3 reads CATSIRDGPYEQYF. The CDR3 bases are TGTGCCACCAGCATAAGGGACGGCCCCTACGAGCAGTACTTC.

This clonotype was counted many times. The V call is TRBV7-9, the J call TRBJ2-7; weak D call: TRBD1 (6 bases). Germline V CDR1 and CDR2: SEHNR, FQNEAQ (reference sequence). Between the trimmed V and J ends, which lost 3 bases and 2 bases, there was a span of 14 bases. The CDR3 length is 15 residues. CDR3 amino acids: CASSFGPDSPYEQYF. CDR3 nucleotides: TGTGCCAGCAGCTTTGGGCCGGACAGCCCCTACGAGCAGTACTTC.

This clonotype was recorded many times. The chain uses TRBV7-9 and TRBJ1-1; D remains ambiguous. The CDR3 contains 14 residues. Germline loops: CDR1 SEHNR, CDR2 FQNEAQ (reference sequence). V dropped 1 base and J dropped 6 bases, with 12 bases sitting between them. CDR3 DNA sequence: TGTGCCAGCAGCTTAGAGGGTCGTGGATCTGAAGCTTTCTTT. It encodes CASSLEGRGSEAFF.

This clonotype appeared many times. The chain combines TRBV20-1 with TRBJ2-2; D call uncertain. Germline CDR1 and CDR2: DFQATT and SNEGSKA (reference sequence). The CDR3 is made up of 13 amino acids. The V end was cut by 7 bases, the J end by 3 bases, with 12 bases between. Here the CDR3 DNA reads TGCAGTGTCTCGACGGCGGACACCGGGGAGCTGTTTTTT. Encoded protein: CSVSTADTGELFF.

This clonotype has a count of ten or more. The chain combines TRBV10-3 with TRBJ1-5; 7 bases map to TRBD1. Unmatched junction bases numbered 4, after V lost 5 bases and J lost 0 bases. This CDR3 comprises 15 residues. Germline loops: CDR1 ENHRY, CDR2 SYGVKD. In DNA, the CDR3 is TGTGCCATCAGTCCGGGACAGACTAGCAATCAGCCCCAGCATTTT. Amino acids: CAISPGQTSNQPQHF.

This clonotype was recorded many times. This rearrangement joins TRBV12-3 or TRBV12-4 to TRBJ1-1; no firm D call. CDR3 size: 14 residues. Trimming shortened V by 2 bases and J by 4 bases, and 11 bases separated the two germline ends. CDR3 protein: CASSLWNYGTEAFF. The CDR3 DNA follows: TGTGCCAGCAGTTTATGGAATTACGGCACTGAAGCTTTCTTT.

In this sample, this clonotype turned up a few times. The chain employs TRBV5-1 and TRBJ1-5; D gene unclear. CDR1 and CDR2 (germline): SGHRS, YFSETQ. The CDR3 runs to 15 residues. V was clipped by 0 bases and J by 4 bases, with 11 bases between them. The DNA of the CDR3 is TGCGCCAGCAGCTTGGATGTGTCCCAGAATCAGCCCCAGCATTTT. Its protein product is CASSLDVSQNQPQHF.